This T cell receptor beta chain was sequenced in a study of spatial heterogeneity in lung cancer. On the study more broadly: Within raw reads, each unique TCR and UMI combination appeared on average more than ten times.

In its sample, this clonotype is medium-sized. V trimming: 6 bases; J trimming: 0 bases; junction bases outside the gene matches: 10. The germline gives CDR1 SGHRS, CDR2 YFSETQ. The CDR3 runs to 16 residues. Each TCR cDNA molecule bore a unique molecular identifier. Each CDR3 protein is one row after TCRdb ran MiXCR on the 5' RACE reads. Among about 4,000 distinct CDR3 sequences listed, roughly 8.8% were seen once. As to time point: sample taken at primary tumor resection. Samples came from roughly 70 TRACERx patients with untreated early-stage lung cancer. No cells were sorted before sequencing. The whole RNA sequenced was extracted from tumor, nontumor lung or frozen PBMC.

This chain links TRBV5-1 with TRBJ2-3; 7 bases line up with TRBD1. The sequences come from normal lung tissue next to the tumor, collected at surgery. This TCR was sampled from a female donor with early-stage non-small cell lung cancer. The CDR3 loop is CASNVRGIASTDTQYF. DNA of the CDR3: TGCGCCAGCAACGTCAGGGGGATTGCTAGCACAGATACGCAGTATTTT.